Listed below are T cell receptor beta chains from one sample, sequenced in a study of T cell repertoires in cytomegalovirus infection. MiXCR, applied by TCRdb to the reads, yields one record per CDR3 protein. The sample carries hundreds of thousands of distinct CDR3 sequences, approximately 24% recorded once. Sample: CD8+ T cells from PBMCs. All receptors come from a human donor in good health (CMV status not recorded). Some clones in this sample may be carry-over from other donors' samples. Both conserved end residues are part of each CDR3. D genes are given only for firm matches. Only some rows state a clone size, as once, few, many or a class for expanded clones.

few | TRBJ2-3 | TRBV20-1 | TRBD1 | TGCAGTGCTGTAGTAGACAGGGGAGTCCCTAGCACAGATACGCAGTATTTT | CSAVVDRGVPSTDTQYF
many | TRBJ2-3 | TRBV28 | NA | TGTGCCAGCCTAGACAGGGATACGCAGTATTTT | CASLDRDTQYF
NA | TRBJ2-5 | TRBV2 | NA | TGTGCCAGCATGGTCCAACCAAGTAGCTCCGACCAAGAGACCCAGTACTTC | CASMVQPSSSDQETQYF
few | TRBJ2-4 | TRBV14 | NA | TGTGCCAGCAGCCACGCGGTACCAGTCCACGCCAAAAACATTCAGTACTTC | CASSHAVPVHAKNIQYF
few | TRBJ1-4 | TRBV5-5 | TRBD1 | TGTGCCAGCAGCTCAACAGGGGGAAAACTGTTTTTT | CASSSTGGKLFF
many | TRBJ2-1 | TRBV7-9 | TRBD1 | TGTGCCAGCAGCTTGGGACAGGGGGCAGGGTCCTACAATGAGCAGTTCTTC | CASSLGQGAGSYNEQFF
NA | TRBJ1-1 | TRBV2 | NA | TGTGCCAGCAGCGAGAGCGGGTTGCCTGAAGCTTTCTTT | CASSESGLPEAFF
NA | TRBJ2-2 | TRBV6-1 | NA | TGTGCCAGCAGTGCCTCCGGGACTTGGATCCTGTTTTTT | CASSASGTWILFF
NA | TRBJ1-2 | TRBV7-9 | NA | TGTGCCAGCAGCTTAGCAGGCCTCTCTATCTATGGCTACACCTTC | CASSLAGLSIYGYTF
few | TRBJ2-7 | TRBV7-9 | NA | TGTGCCAGCACCGAACAGGGTGCGGCCTACGAGCAGTACTTC | CASTEQGAAYEQYF
few | TRBJ2-7 | TRBV27 | NA | TGTGCCAGCAGCCACGGGATTATCGACGAGCAGTACTTC | CASSHGIIDEQYF
NA | TRBJ2-3 | TRBV12-3/TRBV12-4 | NA | TGTGCCAGCAGTTTAAGGGTTCAGGACGGACGACCGGGGGATACGCAGTATTTT | CASSLRVQDGRPGDTQYF
many | TRBJ1-1 | TRBV29-1 | NA | TGCAGCGTTCTGGGGTCTGGGACTGAAGCTTTCTTT | CSVLGSGTEAFF
NA | TRBJ1-2 | TRBV27 | TRBD1 | TGTGCCAGCAGCCCGGGACAGGGTTTTCAAGACTATGGCTACACCTTC | CASSPGQGFQDYGYTF
NA | TRBJ1-2 | TRBV28 | NA | TGTGCCAGCAGTTTCTACGACGGGAACTATGGCTACACCTTC | CASSFYDGNYGYTF
NA | TRBJ2-3 | TRBV4-1 | NA | TGCGCCAGCAGCCCAAGAAAGAGCACAGATACGCAGTATTTT | CASSPRKSTDTQYF
NA | TRBJ2-5 | TRBV20-1 | NA | TGCAGTGCTTCTTCATACATCGATAGAAGCGGGCTTCAAGAGACCCAGTACTTC | CSASSYIDRSGLQETQYF
NA | TRBJ1-2 | TRBV7-6 | TRBD1 | TGTGCCAGCAGCAGGACAGGGGGGAGCTACACCTTC | CASSRTGGSYTF
NA | TRBJ2-2 | TRBV11-2 | NA | TGTGCCAGCAGGCCCGCCAGTCAGAACACCGGGGAGCTGTTTTTT | CASRPASQNTGELFF
once | TRBJ2-1 | TRBV20-1 | NA | TGCAGTGCTAGGGACCGAAGGGGGTACAATGAGCAGTTCTTC | CSARDRRGYNEQFF
few | TRBJ1-3 | TRBV20-1 | NA | TGCAGTGCTCGGGGGATGGAGGGAAACACCATATATTTT | CSARGMEGNTIYF
NA | TRBJ2-1 | TRBV5-1 | TRBD2 | TGCGCCAGCAGGTTGGCACTAGCGGACGACAATGAGCAGTTCTTC | CASRLALADDNEQFF
NA | TRBJ1-2 | TRBV20-1 | TRBD1 | TGCAGTGCACCAGGGGGCGACTATGGCTACACCTTC | CSAPGGDYGYTF